These T cell receptor beta chains were read from a single sample in a study of T cells expressing NK-cell markers. Each CDR3 protein gets one entry in TCRdb, which reprocessed the 5' RACE reads and gives no DNA. This specimen shows 350,000 to 500,000 distinct CDR3 sequences; the ten leading clones hold 6% to 9.5%. The specimen sequenced was blood T cells: a sorted CD56 or NKG2C T cell subset, CD4+ or CD8+ T cells, or bulk PBMC T cells (not recorded which). The receptors were gathered from a woman aged 18 to 75 in good health. The CDR3 runs from the conserved cysteine through the conserved F or W.

CDR3: CSARTGTRSQETQYF
V: TRBV20-1
J: TRBJ2-5

CDR3: CSARTGVMGTEAFF
V: TRBV20-1
J: TRBJ1-1

CDR3: CASSLSSGRFRDTDTQYF
V: TRBV13
J: TRBJ2-3

CDR3: CASSLFGSGANVLTF
V: TRBV12-3/TRBV12-4
J: TRBJ2-6

CDR3: CASSIGRGIGTEAFF
V: TRBV19
J: TRBJ1-1

CDR3: CASSLVVADNEQFF
V: TRBV5-4
J: TRBJ2-1

CDR3: CAIRVSAGEETQYF
V: TRBV10-3
J: TRBJ2-5

CDR3: CASSLFSSTNEKLFF
V: TRBV12-3/TRBV12-4
J: TRBJ1-4

CDR3: CSVAPHQGSYNEQFF
V: TRBV29-1
J: TRBJ2-1

CDR3: CATPPSGRALITYEQYF
V: TRBV5-1
J: TRBJ2-7

CDR3: CASSFADSTDTQYF
V: TRBV12-3/TRBV12-4
J: TRBJ2-3

CDR3: CATSGGTETSTDTQYF
V: TRBV15
J: TRBJ2-3

CDR3: CASSQSPGHGSGHTF
V: TRBV7-6
J: TRBJ1-2

CDR3: CASSESASGGPDTQYF
V: TRBV10-1
J: TRBJ2-3

CDR3: CATSRDSILAGGPFKAGELFF
V: TRBV15
J: TRBJ2-2

CDR3: CSAMQGLDTEAFF
V: TRBV20-1
J: TRBJ1-1

CDR3: CASSPEMNTEAFF
V: TRBV18
J: TRBJ1-1

CDR3: CASSPLRDGIYEQYF
V: TRBV6-2/TRBV6-3
J: TRBJ2-7

CDR3: CASSLSRGGQGEQFF
V: TRBV7-3
J: TRBJ2-1

CDR3: CASSVQSGFNEQFF
V: TRBV2
J: TRBJ2-1

CDR3: CASSFTGAYEQYF
V: TRBV5-1
J: TRBJ2-7

CDR3: CASSLDRGSPLHF
V: TRBV11-2
J: TRBJ1-6

CDR3: CASRRESLAKNIQYF
V: TRBV2
J: TRBJ2-4

CDR3: CLTTGKKWGTEAFF
V: TRBV20-1
J: TRBJ1-1

CDR3: CSVTPSGASTDTQYF
V: TRBV20-1
J: TRBJ2-3

CDR3: CSAGGIRYNEQFF
V: TRBV20-1
J: TRBJ2-1

CDR3: CASSFGPNSNQPQHF
V: TRBV12-3/TRBV12-4
J: TRBJ1-5

CDR3: CASSLNGATNEKLFF
V: TRBV7-6
J: TRBJ1-4

CDR3: CASSNTGLDTEAFF
V: TRBV25-1
J: TRBJ1-1

CDR3: CASSSGIVSPSYEQYF
V: TRBV3-1
J: TRBJ2-7

CDR3: CASSVRTGDLYTF
V: TRBV5-1
J: TRBJ1-2

CDR3: CASSGRLASETQYF
V: TRBV6-1
J: TRBJ2-5

CDR3: CASSFRGPAYEQYF
V: TRBV12-3/TRBV12-4
J: TRBJ2-7

CDR3: CSALQGNYGYTF
V: TRBV20-1
J: TRBJ1-2

CDR3: CASSRGQRNSPLHF
V: TRBV3-1
J: TRBJ1-6

CDR3: CASTISSGANVLTF
V: TRBV11-2
J: TRBJ2-6

CDR3: CASSPEGSYGYTF
V: TRBV12-3/TRBV12-4
J: TRBJ1-2

CDR3: CASSLGGYMNTEAFF
V: TRBV12-3/TRBV12-4
J: TRBJ1-1

CDR3: CASSFVRLAGGVNEQFF
V: TRBV12-3/TRBV12-4
J: TRBJ2-1

CDR3: CASSSRQTPSGNTIYF
V: TRBV12-3/TRBV12-4
J: TRBJ1-3

CDR3: CASSLNQGSYGYTF
V: TRBV5-6
J: TRBJ1-2

CDR3: CSAGQGKGHGYTF
V: TRBV29-1
J: TRBJ1-2

CDR3: CASRPNTDTQYF
V: TRBV12-3/TRBV12-4
J: TRBJ2-3

CDR3: CASSFSGLQSPLHF
V: TRBV7-9
J: TRBJ1-6

CDR3: CASSYFAWTQYF
V: TRBV7-6
J: TRBJ2-5